A single sample gave rise to the 15 T cell receptor beta chains below, sequenced in a study of OX40 agonist ivuxolimab in advanced cancers. The repertoire was sequenced with immunoSEQ multiplex PCR; TCRdb's copy has only in-frame clones and lacks some. The repertoire holds approximately 52,000 clones, with roughly 82% as singletons. The material was CD4+ or CD8+ T cells sorted from blood, obtained in a trial of the OX40 agonist ivuxolimab. The receptor source for this set is an adult with an advanced solid tumor such as melanoma, head and neck, liver or kidney cancer.

The rearrangement uses TRBV10-3 and TRBJ1-4, with 9 bases aligning to TRBD1. The CDR3 has 14 residues. Germline V gene sequence: CDR1 ENHRY, CDR2 SYGVKD. V dropped 8 bases and J dropped 7; count of bases not matched to a gene: 8. In DNA form, the CDR3 reads TGTGCCATCCGGTCCGAGACAGGGGGTGAAAAACTGTTTTTT. Protein sequence: CAIRSETGGEKLFF.

The chain is built from TRBV5-8 and TRBJ2-7; the match to TRBD2 covers 8 bases. The CDR3 sequence is 15 residues long. V lost 4 bases to trimming and J lost 4 bases; unmatched junction nucleotides: 10. Germline CDR1 reads SGHTS; CDR2 reads YDEGEE. The CDR3 coding sequence is TGTGCCAGCAGCCCCGCGGGGGGCCTAAAGTACGAGCAGTACTTC. Amino acids: CASSPAGGLKYEQYF.

The chain has TRBV2 and TRBJ2-4, with D maybe TRBD1 (6 bases). The CDR3 has 14 amino acids. The germline V gene has CDR1 SNHLY and CDR2 FYNNEI. Trimming left V 10 bases short and J 4 bases short, with 17 bases between. CDR3 sequence reads: CATQGPGVKNIQYF. The DNA for the CDR3 is TGTGCCACCCAGGGTCCAGGGGTAAAAAACATTCAGTACTTC.

The chain carries TRBV5-1 and TRBJ2-5, with D possibly being TRBD2 (5 bases). V lost 4 bases, J lost 7 bases, and 17 bases lay in between. This CDR3 has 14 amino acids. Germline V gives CDR1 SGHRS, CDR2 YFSETQ. The CDR3, as DNA: TGCGCCAGCAGCCAATCTCTAGCTGTGTGGACCCAGTACTTC. It translates to CASSQSLAVWTQYF.

V gene TRBV2 combines with J gene TRBJ1-5; D is unclear. The CDR3 length is 13 residues. Trimming removed 6 bases at V and 4 bases at J, with 10 bases between. The germline CDR1 and CDR2 sequences are SNHLY and FYNNEI. In DNA form, the CDR3 reads TGTGCCAGCAGGGAGTTTGAAAATCAGCCCCAGCATTTT. Its translation is CASREFENQPQHF.

V gene TRBV5-1 combines with J gene TRBJ2-2; D remains unclear. Trimming cost V 1 base and J 1 base, with 5 bases left between them. Germline-derived CDR1 and CDR2 are SGHRS and YFSETQ. The CDR3 has 14 amino acids. The CDR3 region is CASSLLGNTGELFF. In DNA, the CDR3 is TGCGCCAGCAGCTTGCTGGGGAACACCGGGGAGCTGTTTTTT.

The V gene is TRBV5-8, the J gene TRBJ2-2, with 10 bases lining up with TRBD2. The CDR3 length is 16 residues. V lost 4 bases, J lost 7 bases, and 10 bases stayed unmatched. The germline gives CDR1 SGHTS, CDR2 YDEGEE. This chain's CDR3 is CASSGSGLASGGELFF. The DNA for the CDR3 is TGTGCCAGCAGCGGTTCGGGACTAGCGTCAGGCGGGGAGCTGTTTTTT.

V is TRBV15 and J is TRBJ1-2; 7 bases are shared with TRBD1. Unmatched junction bases numbered 13, after V lost 7 bases and J lost 2 bases. Germline V lookup: CDR1 LNHNV, CDR2 YYDKDF (reference sequence). This CDR3 is 16 amino acids long. In DNA form, the CDR3 reads TGTGCCACCACCTCGACAGGGTTGCCGAGGAACTATGGCTACACCTTC. This translates into CATTSTGLPRNYGYTF.

The chain links TRBV6-5 to TRBJ2-1; D not resolved. V was cut by 0 bases and J by 7 bases, with 10 bases left in between. The germline gives CDR1 MNHEY, CDR2 SVGAGI. This CDR3 comprises 14 residues. The CDR3 sequence is CASSYSSIGNEQFF. CDR3 bases: TGTGCCAGCAGTTACTCGAGCATTGGGAATGAGCAGTTCTTC.

The rearrangement joins TRBV15 to TRBJ2-7, with D perhaps given as TRBD1 or TRBD2 (5 bases each). V lost 5 bases and J lost 2, with 13 bases in between. The length of the CDR3 is 14 residues. The germline CDR1 and CDR2 sequences are LNHNV and YYDKDF (reference sequence). The CDR3 sequence: CATSRMGDAYEQYF. DNA of the CDR3: TGTGCCACCAGCCGCATGGGGGACGCCTACGAGCAGTACTTC.

The CDR3 protein is CASSSQGRTDTQYF. CDR3 in DNA: TGTGCCAGTAGTTCACAGGGGAGGACAGATACGCAGTATTTT. The J gene is TRBJ2-3, the V gene TRBV19; tentative D call: TRBD1 (7 bases). V shed 5 bases and J shed 3 bases, with 12 bases lying between them. The CDR3 has 14 residues. Germline V lookup: CDR1 LNHDA, CDR2 SQIVND (reference sequence). The full variable domain, rest sourced from reference TRBV19 and TRBJ2-3, is DGGITQSPKYLFRKEGQNVTLSCEQNLNHDAMYWYRQDPGQGLRLIYYSQIVNDFQKGDIAEGYSVSREKKESFPLTVTSAQKNPTAFYLCASSSQGRTDTQYFGPGTRLTVL.

The chain uses TRBV5-1 and TRBJ2-2; D may be TRBD1 (7 bases). Germline CDR1 is SGHRS and CDR2 is YFSETQ. The CDR3 runs to 16 residues. Trimming stripped 4 bases from V and 0 bases from J, with 13 bases between. The CDR3 DNA reads as TGCGCCAGCAGCGCGGGACAGTCCGCGAACACCGGGGAGCTGTTTTTT. It encodes CASSAGQSANTGELFF.

The V call is TRBV30, the J call TRBJ2-7; D is ambiguous. The CDR3 is made up of 13 amino acids. V dropped 4 bases and J dropped 0 bases, with 10 bases sitting between them. Germline-derived CDR1 and CDR2 are GTSNPN and SVGIG (reference sequence). CDR3 in DNA: TGTGCCTGGATATCGGTCCCCTCCTACGAGCAGTACTTC. It encodes CAWISVPSYEQYF.

The rearrangement joins TRBV27 to TRBJ1-6; D gene ambiguous. Germline V gives CDR1 MNHEY, CDR2 SMNVEV (reference sequence). V was clipped by 1 base and J by 7 bases, with 14 bases between them. This CDR3 is 16 amino acids long. As DNA, the CDR3 is TGTGCCAGCAGTTTATGGGTGGGCACGCGCAATTCACCCCTCCACTTT. It specifies CASSLWVGTRNSPLHF.

The rearrangement links TRBV18 to TRBJ2-1, with no clear D. The V gene lost 3 bases and the J gene lost 7 bases, with 4 bases spanning the gap. CDR3 size: 11 residues. Germline CDR1 and CDR2: KGHSH and LQKENI. Here the CDR3 reads CASSPQNEQFF. The DNA of the CDR3 is TGTGCCAGCTCACCCCAAAATGAGCAGTTCTTC.